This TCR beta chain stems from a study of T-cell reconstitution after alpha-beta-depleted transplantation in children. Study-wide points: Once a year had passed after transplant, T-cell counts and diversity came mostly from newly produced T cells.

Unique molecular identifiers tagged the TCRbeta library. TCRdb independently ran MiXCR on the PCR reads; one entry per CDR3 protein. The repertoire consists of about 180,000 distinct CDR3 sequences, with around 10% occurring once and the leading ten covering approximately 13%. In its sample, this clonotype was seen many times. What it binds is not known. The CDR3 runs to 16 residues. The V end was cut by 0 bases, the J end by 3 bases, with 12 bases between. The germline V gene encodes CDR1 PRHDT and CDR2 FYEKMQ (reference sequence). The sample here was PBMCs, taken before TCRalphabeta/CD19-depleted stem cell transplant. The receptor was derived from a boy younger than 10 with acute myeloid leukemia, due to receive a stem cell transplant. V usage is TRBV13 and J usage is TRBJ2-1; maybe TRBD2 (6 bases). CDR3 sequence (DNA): TGTGCCAGCAGCTTAGGGAGGAGGGCGGGCTACAATGAGCAGTTCTTC. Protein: CASSLGRRAGYNEQFF.